This T cell receptor beta chain comes out of a study of cytomegalovirus exposure and HLA in healthy donors. This CDR3 has 15 amino acids. Germline values: CDR1 MDHEN, CDR2 SYDVKM. Unmatched junction bases numbered 10, after V lost 4 bases and J lost 6 bases. PCR amplification relied on 60 Vbeta primers (plus 13 Jbeta primers). The method was immunoSEQ multiplex PCR; TCRdb's version includes in-frame clones alone and lacks a portion of them. The table has about 200,000 clones, 82% seen once. The rearrangement joins TRBV28 to TRBJ2-7; 9 bases fit TRBD1. The sample taken for sequencing was PBMCs. This sequence was found in a middle-aged woman in good health and CMV-seronegative. The CDR3 loop reads CASSSSRDRAPEQYF. The DNA of the CDR3 is TGTGCCAGCAGTTCCTCCCGGGACAGGGCACCCGAGCAGTACTTC.